Sequencing of this TCR beta chain was carried out in a study of beta chain features in type 1 diabetes. Study-level background: What patients shared with healthy donors was a similar profile of age, gender and cell yields.

Regarding the study as a whole: Shorter templates might be favored by PCR, equally in patients and controls. Moderate but significant shortening of TCRB CDR3s was recorded in all four CD4+ subsets from Type 1 diabetes patients.

Remarks on this clone: No antigen is known for it.

The ends were cut back, 6 bases at V and 3 bases at J, with 4 bases in the middle. Germline-derived CDR1 and CDR2 are MNHNY and SVGAGI (reference sequence). The CDR3 has 11 amino acids. Sequencing targeted expressed TCRB transcripts, as all isolated RNA had been reverse transcribed. Data came from immunoSEQ multiplex PCR; TCRdb stores just in-frame clones and leaves some out. The sample lists hundreds of thousands of clones, approximately 12% seen once, with 0.015% to 0.02% in the top ten. The TCR originated in a man aged 18-30 years in good health. The sample was naive CD4+ T cells from blood. The J gene is TRBJ2-3, the V gene TRBV6-6, with D unresolved. This chain's CDR3 is CASSNTDTQYF. CDR3 nucleotide sequence: TGTGCCAGCAGCAATACAGATACGCAGTATTTT.